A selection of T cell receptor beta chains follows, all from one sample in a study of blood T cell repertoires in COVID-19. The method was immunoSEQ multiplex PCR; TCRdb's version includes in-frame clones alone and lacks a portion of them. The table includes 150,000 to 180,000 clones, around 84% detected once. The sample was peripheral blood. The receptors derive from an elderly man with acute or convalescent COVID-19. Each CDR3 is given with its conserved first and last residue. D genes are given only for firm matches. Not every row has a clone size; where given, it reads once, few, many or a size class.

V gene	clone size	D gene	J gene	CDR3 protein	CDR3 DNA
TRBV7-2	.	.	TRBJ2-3	CASSSPAGSLWTDTQYF	TGTGCCAGCAGCAGTCCGGCAGGTTCGCTGTGGACAGATACGCAGTATTTT
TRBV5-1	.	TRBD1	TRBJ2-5	CASSLGRTGQETQYF	TGCGCCAGCAGCTTGGGACGGACAGGCCAAGAGACCCAGTACTTC
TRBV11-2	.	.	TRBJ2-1	CASSPDRGSYNEQFF	TGTGCCAGCAGCCCCGATCGGGGAAGCTACAATGAGCAGTTCTTC
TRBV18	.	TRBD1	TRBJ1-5	CASSPAGGQGYQPQHF	TGTGCCAGCTCACCGGCTGGAGGACAGGGCTATCAGCCCCAGCATTTT
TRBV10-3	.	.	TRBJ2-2	CAISEFISRTATGELFF	TGTGCCATCAGTGAATTCATTAGTAGGACTGCCACCGGGGAGCTGTTTTTT
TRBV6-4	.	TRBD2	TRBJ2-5	CASSRIAGGPPETQYF	TGTGCCAGCAGCCGAATAGCGGGGGGGCCCCCAGAGACCCAGTACTTC
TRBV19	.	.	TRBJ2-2	CASSPEGQFGAGELFF	TGTGCCAGTAGTCCCGAAGGACAGTTTGGCGCCGGGGAGCTGTTTTTT
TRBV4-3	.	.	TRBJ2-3	CASSQSRLSDTQYF	TGCGCCAGCAGCCAAAGCAGACTCTCAGATACGCAGTATTTT
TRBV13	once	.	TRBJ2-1	CASSSGPSALGNNEQFF	TGTGCCAGCAGCTCCGGACCTAGCGCCCTTGGGAACAATGAGCAGTTCTTC
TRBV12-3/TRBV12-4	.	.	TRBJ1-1	CASSLAGTEAFF	TGTGCCAGCAGTTTAGCCGGTACTGAAGCTTTCTTT
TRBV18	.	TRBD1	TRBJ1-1	CASSPQQGGSTEAFF	TGTGCCAGCTCGCCCCAACAGGGGGGTAGTACTGAAGCTTTCTTT
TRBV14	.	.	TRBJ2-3	CASSQYIAGAGDTQYF	TGTGCCAGCAGCCAATATATCGCGGGGGCAGGAGATACGCAGTATTTT
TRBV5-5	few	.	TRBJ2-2	CASSLQLQGLSGELFF	TGTGCCAGCAGCTTGCAACTGCAGGGGTTGAGCGGGGAGCTGTTTTTT
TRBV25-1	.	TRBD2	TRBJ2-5	CASIVAGGETQYF	TGTGCCAGCATAGTAGCGGGGGGGGAGACCCAGTACTTC
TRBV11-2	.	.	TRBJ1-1	CASSLAADRGAFF	TGTGCCAGCAGCTTAGCCGCTGATAGGGGAGCTTTCTTT
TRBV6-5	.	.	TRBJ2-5	CASSYYRVTGETQYF	TGTGCCAGCAGTTACTACAGGGTAACGGGGGAGACCCAGTACTTC
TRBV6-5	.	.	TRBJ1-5	CASSYGQGGNQPQHF	TGTGCCAGCAGTTACGGGCAGGGTGGCAATCAGCCCCAGCATTTT
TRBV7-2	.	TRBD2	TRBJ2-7	CASSLTNIWGGKQYF	TGTGCCAGCAGCTTAACGAACATCTGGGGGGGGAAGCAGTACTTC
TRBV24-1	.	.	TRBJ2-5	CATSDGGETQYF	TGTGCCACCTCGGACGGGGGAGAGACCCAGTACTTC
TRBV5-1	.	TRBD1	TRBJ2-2	CASSLTGGNTGELFF	TGCGCCAGCAGCTTGACAGGGGGGAACACCGGGGAGCTGTTTTTT
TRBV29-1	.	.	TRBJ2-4	CSVAPQNIQYF	TGCAGCGTTGCCCCTCAAAACATTCAGTACTTC
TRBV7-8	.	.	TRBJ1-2	CASSSRAGRSGYTF	TGTGCCAGCAGCTCCCGGGCGGGTAGATCCGGCTACACCTTC
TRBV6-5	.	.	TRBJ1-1	CASSYSVSGGTEAFF	TGTGCCAGCAGTTACTCTGTGAGTGGGGGGACTGAAGCTTTCTTT
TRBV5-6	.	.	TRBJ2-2	CASSLPGWNTGELFF	TGTGCCAGCAGCTTGCCAGGTTGGAACACCGGGGAGCTGTTTTTT
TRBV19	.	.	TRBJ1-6	CASSPGAYNSPLHF	TGTGCCAGTAGCCCAGGGGCCTATAATTCACCCCTCCACTTT
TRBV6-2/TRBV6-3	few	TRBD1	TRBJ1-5	CASSSTGVANQPQHF	TGTGCCAGCAGTTCCACAGGGGTGGCCAATCAGCCCCAGCATTTT
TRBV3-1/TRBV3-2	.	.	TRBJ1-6	CASSDYNSPLHF	TGTGCCTCCAGCGACTATAATTCACCCCTCCACTTT
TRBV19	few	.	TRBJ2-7	CASGATGTYEQYF	TGTGCCAGTGGGGCGACAGGTACCTACGAGCAGTACTTC
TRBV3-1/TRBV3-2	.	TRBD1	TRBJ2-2	CASSQAHPGTANTGELFF	TGTGCCAGCAGCCAAGCACACCCCGGGACAGCAAACACCGGGGAGCTGTTTTTT
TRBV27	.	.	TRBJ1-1	CASSFSTLTEAFF	TGTGCCAGCAGTTTTAGTACTCTAACTGAAGCTTTCTTT
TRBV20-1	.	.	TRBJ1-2	CSASPSQTNYGYTF	TGCAGTGCTAGTCCTTCCCAGACAAACTATGGCTACACCTTC
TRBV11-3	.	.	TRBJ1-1	CASSSMDSEAFF	TGTGCCAGCAGCTCGATGGACAGTGAAGCTTTCTTT
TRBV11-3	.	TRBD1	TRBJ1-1	CASSLRTGSSTEAFF	TGTGCCAGCAGCCTCAGGACAGGGTCATCCACTGAAGCTTTCTTT
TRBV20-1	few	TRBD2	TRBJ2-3	CSASGGAGITDTQYF	TGCAGTGCTAGTGGGGGAGCGGGGATCACAGATACGCAGTATTTT
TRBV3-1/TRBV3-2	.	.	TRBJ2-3	CASSQRTQDTQYF	TGTGCCAGCAGCCAACGGACTCAGGATACGCAGTATTTT
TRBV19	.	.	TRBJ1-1	CASSMGLGSSEAFF	TGTGCCAGTAGTATGGGCCTCGGAAGTTCTGAAGCTTTCTTT
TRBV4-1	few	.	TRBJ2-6	CASSQDRQGYGANVLTF	TGCGCCAGCAGCCAAGATCGGCAGGGTTATGGGGCCAACGTCCTGACTTTC
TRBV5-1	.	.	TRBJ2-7	CASSLEGQTVSYEQYF	TGCGCCAGCAGCTTGGAAGGACAGACTGTCTCCTACGAGCAGTACTTC
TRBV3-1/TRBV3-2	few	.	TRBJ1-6	CASSQGSSYNSPLHF	TGTGCCAGCAGCCAAGGGAGCTCCTATAATTCACCCCTCCACTTT
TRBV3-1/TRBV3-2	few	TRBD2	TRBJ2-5	CASSRTSGGVRKETQYF	TGTGCCAGCAGCCGGACTAGCGGGGGGGTGAGGAAAGAGACCCAGTACTTC
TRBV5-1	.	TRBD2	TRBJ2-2	CASSPLYSAGGPGAGELFF	TGCGCCAGCAGCCCTCTCTACTCGGCGGGGGGGCCCGGGGCCGGGGAGCTGTTTTTT
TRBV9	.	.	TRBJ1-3	CASSVGSSGNTIYF	TGTGCCAGCAGCGTAGGGAGCTCTGGAAACACCATATATTTT
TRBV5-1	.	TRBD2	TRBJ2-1	CASSFLADNEQFF	TGCGCCAGCAGCTTCCTAGCGGACAATGAGCAGTTCTTC
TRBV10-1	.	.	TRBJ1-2	CASSESSQGAPFGYTF	TGCGCCAGCAGTGAGTCGTCTCAGGGCGCTCCTTTCGGCTACACCTTC
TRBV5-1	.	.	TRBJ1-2	CASSLEDSGGYTF	TGCGCCAGCAGCTTGGAGGACAGCGGAGGCTACACCTTC
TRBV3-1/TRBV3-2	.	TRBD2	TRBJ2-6	CASSLSGAGANVLTF	TGTGCCAGCAGCCTGAGCGGGGCTGGGGCCAACGTCCTGACTTTC
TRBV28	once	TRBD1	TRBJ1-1	CASSEPGTGGTEAFF	TGTGCCAGCAGTGAACCTGGGACAGGGGGCACTGAAGCTTTCTTT
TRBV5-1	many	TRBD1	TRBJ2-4	CASSLAGQENIQYF	TGCGCCAGCAGCCTGGCGGGACAGGAAAACATTCAGTACTTC
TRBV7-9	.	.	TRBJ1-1	CASSSRGGETEAFF	TGTGCCAGCAGCTCCCGGGGGGGGGAGACTGAAGCTTTCTTT
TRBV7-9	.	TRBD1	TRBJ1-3	CASSLSGGGNGNTIYF	TGTGCCAGCAGCTTATCGGGAGGGGGCAACGGAAACACCATATATTTT
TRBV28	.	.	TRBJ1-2	CASSATGFENGYTF	TGTGCCAGCAGCGCCACAGGGTTTGAAAATGGCTACACCTTC
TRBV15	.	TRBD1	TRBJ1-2	CATSRDLGQGNFGYTF	TGTGCCACCAGCAGAGACCTCGGACAGGGGAATTTCGGCTACACCTTC